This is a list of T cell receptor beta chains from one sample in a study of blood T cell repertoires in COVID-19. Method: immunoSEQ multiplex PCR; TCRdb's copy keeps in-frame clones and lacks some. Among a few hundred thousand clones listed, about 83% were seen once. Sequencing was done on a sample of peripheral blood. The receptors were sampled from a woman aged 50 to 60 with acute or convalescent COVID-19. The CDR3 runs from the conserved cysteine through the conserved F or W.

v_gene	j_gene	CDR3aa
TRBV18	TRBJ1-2	CASSPAGNNYGYTF
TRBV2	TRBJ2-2	CASSVRGPGELFF
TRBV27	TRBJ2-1	CASSWTGRNEQFF
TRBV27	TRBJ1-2	CASSNRPDYGYTF
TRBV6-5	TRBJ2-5	CASSWLAGAQETQYF
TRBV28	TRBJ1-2	CASSFQGRDGYTF
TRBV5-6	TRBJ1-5	CASSLRGSNQPQHF
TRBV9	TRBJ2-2	CASSPGTGELFF
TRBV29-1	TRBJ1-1	CSPDRGSSNTEAFF
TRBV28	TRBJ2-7	CASSPRQGANYEQYF
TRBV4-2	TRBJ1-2	CASSQENSRQGYGYTF
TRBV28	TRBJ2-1	CASTPTRGASYNEQFF
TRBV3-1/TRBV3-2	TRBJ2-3	CASSPSGRSTDTQYF
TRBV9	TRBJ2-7	CASSVVSGSNEQYF
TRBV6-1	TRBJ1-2	CASSEAAGRKGYTF
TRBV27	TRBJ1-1	CASSSVPGQKNTEAFF
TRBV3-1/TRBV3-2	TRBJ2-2	CASSQLANTGELFF
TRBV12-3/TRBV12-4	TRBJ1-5	CASSPSYNQPQHF
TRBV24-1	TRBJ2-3	CATSDLQGGMVDTQYF
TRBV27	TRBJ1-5	CASSLTQGNQPQHF
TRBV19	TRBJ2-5	CASSRQGGETQYF
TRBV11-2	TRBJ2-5	CASSLSGLAMETQYF
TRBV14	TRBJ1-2	CASSQQDFYGYTF
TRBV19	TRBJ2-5	CATGQETQYF